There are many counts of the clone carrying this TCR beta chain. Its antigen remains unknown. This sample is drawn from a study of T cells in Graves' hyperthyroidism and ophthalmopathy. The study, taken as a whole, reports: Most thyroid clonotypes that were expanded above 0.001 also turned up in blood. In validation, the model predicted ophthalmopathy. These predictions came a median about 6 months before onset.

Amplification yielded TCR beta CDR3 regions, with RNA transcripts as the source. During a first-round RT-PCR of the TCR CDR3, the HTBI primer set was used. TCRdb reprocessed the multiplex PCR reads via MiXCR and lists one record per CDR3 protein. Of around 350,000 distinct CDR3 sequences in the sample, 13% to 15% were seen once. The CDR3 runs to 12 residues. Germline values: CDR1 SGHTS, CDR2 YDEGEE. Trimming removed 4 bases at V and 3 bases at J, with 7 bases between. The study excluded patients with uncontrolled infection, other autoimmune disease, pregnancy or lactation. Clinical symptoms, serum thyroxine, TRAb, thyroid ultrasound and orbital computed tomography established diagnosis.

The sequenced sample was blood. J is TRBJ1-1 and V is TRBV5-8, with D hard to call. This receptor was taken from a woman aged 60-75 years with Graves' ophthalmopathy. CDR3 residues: CASSAGDTEAFF. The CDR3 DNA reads TGTGCCAGCAGCGCTGGGGACACTGAAGCTTTCTTT.